The 30 T cell receptor beta chains listed next were all sequenced from one sample in a study of blood T cells in healthy people across ages. Primers used in a second PCR of roughly 6 to 12 cycles were a sample-barcoded 5' primer and a J-beta primer mix. TCRdb reanalysed the 5' RACE reads using MiXCR and keeps one entry per CDR3 protein. The sample holds around 990,000 distinct CDR3 sequences, 35% to 45% seen once. Sequencing input: blood. Every receptor here comes from a man between 18 and 29 years old in good health.

For this clonotype: The germline gene is not matched at one end of the junction; a read error may be the cause. The chain joins TRBV7-7 to TRBJ2-7, with TRBD1 as a possible D gene (5 bases). The CDR3 totals 14 residues. The germline CDR1 and CDR2 sequences are SSHAT and FNYEAQ (reference sequence). CDR3: CASSDGRDSYEQYF. The CDR3 DNA follows: TGTGCTAGCAGCGATGGCAGGGACTCCTACGAGCAGTACTTC. The whole variable domain, filled in from reference TRBV7-7 and TRBJ2-7, reads GAGVSQSPRYKVTKRGQDVTLRCDPISSHATLYWYQQALGQGPEFLTYFNYEAQPDKSGLPSDRFSAERPEGSISTLTIQRTEQRDSAMYRCASSDGRDSYEQYFGPGTRLTVT.

The chain couples TRBV5-1 to TRBJ2-1; no reliable D call. With 7 bases removed from V and 0 bases from J, the gap between germline ends came to 14 bases. Looked up from germline, CDR1 is SGHRS and CDR2 is YFSETQ. The CDR3 length is 15 residues. As DNA, the CDR3 is TGCGCCAGCCGCTCGCAACCTAGCTCCTACAATGAGCAGTTCTTC. Encoded protein: CASRSQPSSYNEQFF. Combining the CDR3 with reference TRBV5-1 and TRBJ2-1 gives the whole variable domain KAGVTQTPRYLIKTRGQQVTLSCSPISGHRSVSWYQQTPGQGLQFLFEYFSETQRNKGNFPGRFSGRQFSNSRSEMNVSTLELGDSALYLCASRSQPSSYNEQFFGPGTRLTVL.

This rearrangement joins TRBV2 to TRBJ1-4, with unresolved D. The ends were cut back, 4 bases at V and 7 bases at J, with 19 bases in the middle. The CDR3 is 16 residues long. Germline lookup yields CDR1 SNHLY and CDR2 FYNNEI. The CDR3 coding sequence is TGTGCCAGCAGTGTGTACACTCCTGGGCAGGTTGAAAAACTGTTTTTT. Residues: CASSVYTPGQVEKLFF.

V is TRBV20-1 and J is TRBJ2-1; TRBD2 aligns across 8 bases. CDR1 and CDR2 (germline): DFQATT, SNEGSKA (reference sequence). This CDR3 spans 16 amino acids. The trim removed 3 bases at V and 0 bases at J, leaving 7 bases unmatched. The CDR3 sequence is CSASSREGSSYNEQFF. The DNA for the CDR3 is TGCAGTGCTAGTAGCCGGGAGGGGAGCTCCTACAATGAGCAGTTCTTC.

Only a few counts were recorded for this clonotype. The CDR3 is CASSLDSGGAPVRQFF. CDR3 coding DNA: TGTGCCAGCAGCTTAGATTCCGGGGGGGCCCCGGTGAGGCAGTTCTTC. This sequence joins TRBV7-2 and TRBJ2-1; 8 bases fit TRBD2. The CDR3 sequence is 16 residues long. CDR1 and CDR2 (germline): SGHTA, FQGNSA. Trimming at V came to 1 base and at J to 12 bases, leaving 14 bases not matched to a gene.

V gene TRBV4-1 combines with J gene TRBJ2-5; unclear D gene. In germline, CDR1 is MGHRA, CDR2 YSYEKL. The V gene lost 1 base and the J gene lost 1 base, with 7 bases spanning the gap. The CDR3 is 14 amino acids. The CDR3: CASSQVSSQETQYF. The CDR3 bases are TGCGCCAGCAGCCAAGTCTCATCCCAAGAGACCCAGTACTTC.

The chain is built from TRBV6-5 and TRBJ1-5; possible D gene TRBD1, 6 bases. The V and J ends lost 6 bases and 4 bases respectively, with 16 bases between them. Germline loops: CDR1 MNHEY, CDR2 SVGAGI. This CDR3 is built from 15 residues. Here the CDR3 reads CASRPADRLNQPQHF. In nucleotides, the CDR3 is TGTGCCAGCAGACCCGCGGACAGATTAAATCAGCCCCAGCATTTT.

This clonotype was observed a handful of times. The CDR3: CASSWTGDPGTEAFF. As DNA, the CDR3 is TGCGCCAGCAGCTGGACAGGGGATCCGGGCACTGAAGCTTTCTTT. The genes are TRBV5-1 and TRBJ1-1; 9 positions match TRBD1. Trimming at V came to 3 bases and at J to 4 bases, leaving 7 bases not matched to a gene. Germline lookup yields CDR1 SGHRS and CDR2 YFSETQ. The CDR3 runs to 15 residues.

This clonotype was counted many times. This CDR3 is CASSGTFERNTEAFF. The CDR3 coding sequence is TGTGCCAGCAGCGGGACGTTCGAGCGGAACACTGAAGCTTTCTTT. This chain joins TRBV7-8 and TRBJ1-1; a possible D gene is TRBD1 (5 bases). This CDR3 spans 15 amino acids. With 5 bases removed from V and 1 base from J, the gap between germline ends came to 14 bases. In germline, CDR1 is SGHVS, CDR2 FQNEAQ.

Comments on this clonotype: At one end, the junction sequence differs from germline, possibly due to a read error. This rearrangement joins TRBV9 to TRBJ2-7, with a possible D match to TRBD2 (7 bases). From germline, CDR1 is SGDLS and CDR2 YYNGEE. The CDR3 length is 15 residues. CDR3 sequence (DNA): TGTACCAGCAGCCTTGCGCGGGGGCGATACAATGAGCAGTACTTC. It codes for CTSSLARGRYNEQYF. The variable domain in full, completed from reference TRBV9 and TRBJ2-7, reads DSGVTQTPKHLITATGQRVTLRCSPRSGDLSVYWYQQSLDQGLQFLIQYYNGEERAKGNILERFSAQQFPDLHSELNLSSLELGDSALYFCTSSLARGRYNEQYFGPGTRLTVT.

The J gene is TRBJ1-1, the V gene TRBV20-1; 7 bases agree with TRBD1. This CDR3 spans 15 amino acids. Trimming at V came to 6 bases and at J to 1 base, leaving 11 bases not matched to a gene. Per germline, CDR1 DFQATT and CDR2 SNEGSKA (reference sequence). The CDR3 protein is CSAPAAGGGNTEAFF. Written as DNA, the CDR3 is TGCAGTGCCCCTGCGGCAGGGGGGGGGAACACTGAAGCTTTCTTT.

Comment on this clonotype: A much larger clone sits a single nucleotide away, making a read error possible. The CDR3 loop reads CASSLALQKYNEQYF. The CDR3 DNA reads TGCGCCAGCAGCTTGGCACTACAGAAATACAATGAGCAGTACTTC. The V call is TRBV5-1, the J call TRBJ2-5; D unresolved. The CDR3 contains 15 residues. Trimming stripped 0 bases from V and 11 bases from J, with 20 bases between. Germline V lookup: CDR1 SGHRS, CDR2 YFSETQ.

The chain has TRBV29-1 and TRBJ2-2; D is uncertain. CDR1 and CDR2 (germline): SQVTM, ANQGSEA. The CDR3 has 12 amino acids. Trimming removed 6 bases from V and 7 bases from J, with 12 bases in between. CDR3 in amino acids: CSVGSMVGELFF. CDR3 nucleotides: TGCAGCGTCGGAAGCATGGTCGGGGAGCTGTTTTTT.

The chain combines TRBV4-2 with TRBJ2-7, with D possibly TRBD1 on 5 matching bases. This CDR3 has 15 residues. CDR1 and CDR2 (germline): LGHNA, YNFKEQ. Trimming pared 0 bases from V and 3 bases from J, leaving 12 bases between. CDR3 residues: CASSQDEQELYEQYF. CDR3 bases: TGTGCCAGCAGCCAAGATGAACAGGAACTCTACGAGCAGTACTTC.

The chain uses TRBV9 and TRBJ2-1; 8 bases line up with TRBD2. The CDR3 runs 15 residues. From germline, CDR1 is SGDLS and CDR2 YYNGEE. V shed 0 bases and J 12 bases; nucleotides not matched to a gene: 11. The DNA for the CDR3 is TGTGCCAGCAGCGTAGCTACAGGGACTAGGGCCGGGCAGTTCTTC. Encoded protein: CASSVATGTRAGQFF.

The V call is TRBV19, the J call TRBJ1-5, with D hard to call. This CDR3 region has 12 residues. Germline V lookup: CDR1 LNHDA, CDR2 SQIVND (reference sequence). Trimming shortened V by 2 bases and J by 5 bases, and 4 bases separated the two germline ends. The CDR3 here is CASSISDQPQHF. The CDR3 DNA reads as TGTGCCAGTAGTATATCGGATCAGCCCCAGCATTTT.

V is TRBV25-1 and J is TRBJ1-1; 10 positions match TRBD1. The CDR3 loop spans 15 amino acids. Losses at the gene ends were 5 bases for V and 4 bases for J; bases not matched to a gene: 7. Germline CDR1 reads MGHDK; CDR2 reads SYGVNS. DNA for the CDR3: TGTGCCAGCAGTCAGACAGGGGGCGTAAGCACTGAAGCTTTCTTT. Protein product: CASSQTGGVSTEAFF.

This clonotype has more than one count but fewer than ten. The chain joins TRBV29-1 to TRBJ1-2; 7 bases map to TRBD1. CDR1 SQVTM and CDR2 ANQGSEA come from the germline V gene. CDR3 length equals 10 residues. V lost 5 bases to trimming and J lost 13 bases; unmatched junction nucleotides: 7. This chain's CDR3 is CSVRDRDSTF. CDR3 bases: TGCAGCGTTAGAGACAGGGACTCCACCTTC.

The V and J genes are TRBV7-6 and TRBJ2-2; 7 bases line up with TRBD2. The CDR3 covers 17 residues. Trimming at V came to 1 base and at J to 0 bases, leaving 5 bases not matched to a gene. CDR1 is SGHVS and CDR2 is FNYEAQ in the germline V gene. The CDR3 region has the DNA TGTGCCAGCAGCTTAGGAGCGGGGATTCCGAACACCGGGGAGCTGTTTTTT. Its protein product is CASSLGAGIPNTGELFF.

This clonotype was picked up a small number of times. The chain is built from TRBV12-3 or TRBV12-4 and TRBJ1-5; TRBD1 aligns across 12 bases. V lost 4 bases, J lost 6 bases, and 7 bases stayed unmatched. The CDR3 loop spans 16 amino acids. The CDR3 reads CASSSPGQGASQPQHF. CDR3 nucleotides: TGTGCCAGCAGTTCTCCGGGACAGGGGGCATCTCAGCCCCAGCATTTT.

The V and J genes are TRBV7-2 and TRBJ2-5, with D perhaps matching TRBD2 (7 bases). Near its end, the DNA agrees better with TRBJ2-7, so the J call may be wrong. Germline values: CDR1 SGHTA, CDR2 FQGNSA. The length of the CDR3 is 15 residues. The CDR3 loop is CASSLGAGAVYEQYF. CDR3 nucleotide sequence: TGTGCCAGCAGCTTAGGGGCGGGGGCTGTTTACGAGCAGTACTTC.

This clonotype has only a few counts. The V call is TRBV18, the J call TRBJ1-1; TRBD1 aligns across 7 bases. Trimming at V came to 3 bases and at J to 0 bases, leaving 4 bases not matched to a gene. The CDR3 is 15 amino acids. Germline V gene data show CDR1 as KGHSH and CDR2 as LQKENI. CDR3 coding DNA: TGTGCCAGCTCACCCTCAACAGGGGTGAACACTGAAGCTTTCTTT. Amino acids: CASSPSTGVNTEAFF.

V usage is TRBV27 and J usage is TRBJ1-1; no firm D call. The CDR3 has 17 residues. The V end was cut by 0 bases, the J end by 0 bases, with 14 bases between. In germline, CDR1 is MNHEY, CDR2 SMNVEV (reference sequence). The DNA for the CDR3 is TGTGCCAGCAGTTTATCGAATAGTAACAGAATGAACACTGAAGCTTTCTTT. As protein: CASSLSNSNRMNTEAFF.

The V call is TRBV20-1, the J call TRBJ1-4, with D maybe TRBD1 (6 bases). V was pared by 3 bases and J by 8 bases, with 13 bases between. The germline V gene has CDR1 DFQATT and CDR2 SNEGSKA (reference sequence). This CDR3 comprises 13 residues. The CDR3 reads CSARRRQAEKLFF. The CDR3 nucleotides read TGCAGTGCTAGGCGTCGACAGGCCGAAAAACTGTTTTTT.

This clonotype was counted between two and nine times. The chain couples TRBV4-3 to TRBJ2-2; no definite D call. The germline CDR1 and CDR2 sequences are LGHNA and YSLEER. The CDR3 consists of 14 residues. The V end was cut by 1 base, the J end by 0 bases, with 3 bases between. The CDR3 sequence: CASSQGANTGELFF. The CDR3 nucleotides are TGCGCCAGCAGCCAAGGGGCGAACACCGGGGAGCTGTTTTTT.

The V gene is TRBV10-3, the J gene TRBJ2-5; D is ambiguous. V lost 0 bases to trimming and J lost 9 bases, with 14 bases between them. CDR3 length: 14 residues. CDR1 is ENHRY and CDR2 is SYGVKD in the germline V gene. CDR3 sequence (DNA): TGTGCCATCAGTGAGTCTCCGGGCCCGCGAGCCCAGTACTTC. It specifies CAISESPGPRAQYF.

The chain has TRBV12-3 or TRBV12-4 and TRBJ1-5, with no clear D. Trimming shortened V by 5 bases and J by 7 bases, and 12 bases separated the two germline ends. This CDR3 is 13 amino acids long. Here the CDR3 reads CASSALSGQPQHF. The CDR3 region has the DNA TGTGCCAGCAGTGCCCTTTCCGGGCAGCCCCAGCATTTT.

CDR3 amino acids: CASSYSGQGEGGELFF. The CDR3 nucleotides are TGTGCCAGCAGTTACTCCGGACAGGGAGAGGGAGGGGAGCTGTTTTTT. The chain links TRBV6-5 to TRBJ2-2; 8 nucleotides line up with TRBD1. V shed 0 bases, J shed 8 bases, and the junction held 8 bases outside the gene matches. From germline, CDR1 is MNHEY and CDR2 SVGAGI. This CDR3 is built from 16 residues.

The J gene is TRBJ2-7, the V gene TRBV7-8, with D perhaps TRBD1 (6 bases). The germline V gene encodes CDR1 SGHVS and CDR2 FQNEAQ. Trimming took off 6 bases at V and 0 bases at J, with 15 bases between the two ends. This CDR3 spans 15 amino acids. CDR3 residues: CASRVSGDNSYEQYF. CDR3 bases: TGTGCCAGCAGGGTTTCCGGGGACAACTCCTACGAGCAGTACTTC.

The chain joins TRBV9 to TRBJ2-7; possible D gene TRBD2, 6 bases. Germline V gives CDR1 SGDLS, CDR2 YYNGEE. The ends were cut back, 0 bases at V and 4 bases at J, with 11 bases in the middle. The CDR3 covers 14 residues. The CDR3 here is CASSVASGGYEQYF. The CDR3 nucleotides are TGTGCCAGCAGCGTAGCTTCAGGAGGGTACGAGCAGTACTTC.